A selection of T cell receptor beta chains follows, all from one sample in a study of control samples from healthy donors and cancer patients. The protocol was immunoSEQ multiplex PCR, while the TCRdb copy is restricted to in-frame clones and leaves out a portion. Found here are some 71,000 clones, approximately 89% of them singletons; the top ten hold over 2%. Sequencing input: PBMCs. Every receptor here comes from a woman aged 50 to 60 with head and neck cancer. Each CDR3 is given with its conserved first and last residue. Each record gives: D gene, clone size, J gene, V gene, CDR3 length, CDR3 protein, CDR3 DNA. D genes are given only for firm matches. Clone size appears in some rows only: once, few, many, or a class for an expanded clone.

D: -; size: -; J: TRBJ2-1; V: TRBV10-3; length: 12; CDR3: CAISEGESEQFF; DNA: TGTGCCATCAGTGAAGGGGAATCGGAGCAGTTCTTC
D: -; size: -; J: TRBJ2-7; V: TRBV5-6; length: 16; CDR3: CASSGKQGLLGVEQYF; DNA: TGTGCCAGCAGCGGGAAGCAGGGGCTCCTTGGGGTCGAGCAGTACTTC
D: -; size: -; J: TRBJ1-2; V: TRBV6-6; length: 14; CDR3: CASTPGQQGYGYTF; DNA: TGTGCCAGCACCCCGGGACAACAGGGCTATGGCTACACCTTC
D: -; size: -; J: TRBJ1-6; V: TRBV28; length: 16; CDR3: CASSLPGTPYNSALHF; DNA: TGTGCCAGCAGTTTGCCTGGGACTCCCTATAATTCAGCCCTCCACTTT
D: -; size: -; J: TRBJ2-7; V: TRBV5-5; length: 15; CDR3: CASSELGRGVHEQYF; DNA: TGTGCCAGCAGCGAGCTTGGCAGGGGGGTCCACGAGCAGTACTTC
D: -; size: few; J: TRBJ2-3; V: TRBV4-3; length: 13; CDR3: CASSQLGTDTQYF; DNA: TGCGCCAGCAGCCAACTGGGCACAGATACGCAGTATTTT
D: -; size: once; J: TRBJ1-6; V: TRBV19; length: 14; CDR3: CASSILGRDSPLHF; DNA: TGTGCCAGTAGTATATTGGGAAGAGATTCACCCCTCCACTTT
D: TRBD2; size: -; J: TRBJ2-5; V: TRBV28; length: 14; CDR3: CATMASGGGETQYF; DNA: TGTGCCACAATGGCTAGCGGGGGCGGGGAGACCCAGTACTTC
D: TRBD2; size: -; J: TRBJ2-7; V: TRBV28; length: 21; CDR3: CASSSPDRKGLAGPRGYEQYF; DNA: TGTGCCAGCAGTTCCCCGGACAGGAAGGGACTAGCGGGACCCAGGGGCTACGAGCAGTACTTC
D: TRBD2; size: once; J: TRBJ2-6; V: TRBV9; length: 18; CDR3: CASSPRLAGGSGANVLTF; DNA: TGTGCCAGCAGCCCCCGACTAGCGGGGGGCTCTGGGGCCAACGTCCTGACTTTC
D: TRBD1; size: -; J: TRBJ2-2; V: TRBV5-1; length: 17; CDR3: CASSLGTGGSGTGELFF; DNA: TGCGCCAGCAGCTTGGGGACAGGGGGATCGGGCACCGGGGAGCTGTTTTTT
D: TRBD1; size: -; J: TRBJ1-5; V: TRBV19; length: 16; CDR3: CASRESRDRGLQPQHF; DNA: TGTGCCAGTAGGGAATCCCGGGACAGGGGTTTACAGCCCCAGCATTTT
D: -; size: -; J: TRBJ1-1; V: TRBV7-8; length: 16; CDR3: CASSLFAGRGNTEAFF; DNA: TGTGCCAGCAGCTTATTCGCCGGTCGAGGGAACACTGAAGCTTTCTTT
D: -; size: -; J: TRBJ2-2; V: TRBV7-7; length: 16; CDR3: CASSPRGTPASGELFF; DNA: TGTGCCAGCAGCCCTAGGGGGACTCCCGCCTCCGGGGAGCTGTTTTTT
D: -; size: -; J: TRBJ2-1; V: TRBV4-2; length: 17; CDR3: CASSQEGGASRYNEQFF; DNA: TGTGCCAGCAGCCAAGAAGGCGGCGCTAGCCGTTACAATGAGCAGTTCTTC
D: -; size: -; J: TRBJ2-1; V: TRBV10-2; length: 15; CDR3: CASSEATSSYNEQFF; DNA: TGCGCCAGCAGTGAAGCGACCAGCTCCTACAATGAGCAGTTCTTC
D: -; size: -; J: TRBJ2-1; V: TRBV7-9; length: 15; CDR3: CASSLAGLGDNEQFF; DNA: TGTGCCAGCAGCTTAGCAGGGCTGGGTGACAATGAGCAGTTCTTC
D: -; size: -; J: TRBJ2-5; V: TRBV2; length: 15; CDR3: CASSEGGGRQETQYF; DNA: TGTGCCAGCAGTGAAGGTGGGGGGCGACAAGAGACCCAGTACTTC
D: -; size: -; J: TRBJ1-5; V: TRBV28; length: 11; CDR3: CASSLEEPQHF; DNA: TGTGCCAGCAGTTTGGAAGAGCCCCAGCATTTT
D: -; size: -; J: TRBJ1-5; V: TRBV10-3; length: 16; CDR3: CAISEEGRGLDQPQHF; DNA: TGTGCCATCAGTGAGGAAGGCAGGGGTTTGGATCAGCCCCAGCATTTT
D: TRBD1; size: -; J: TRBJ1-6; V: TRBV6-1; length: 15; CDR3: CASSEAGQGVFPLHF; DNA: TGTGCCAGCAGTGAAGCGGGACAGGGGGTCTTCCCCCTCCACTTT
D: -; size: -; J: TRBJ2-2; V: TRBV19; length: 13; CDR3: CAATESWTGELFF; DNA: TGTGCCGCAACAGAGTCTTGGACCGGGGAGCTGTTTTTT
D: -; size: -; J: TRBJ1-2; V: TRBV28; length: 13; CDR3: CASKAGKASGYTF; DNA: TGTGCCAGCAAGGCAGGGAAGGCGAGTGGCTACACCTTC
D: -; size: -; J: TRBJ2-1; V: TRBV12-3/TRBV12-4; length: 12; CDR3: CASSLGSNEQFF; DNA: TGTGCCAGCAGTTTGGGGTCAAATGAGCAGTTCTTC
D: TRBD2; size: -; J: TRBJ2-3; V: TRBV2; length: 15; CDR3: CASSPLAGGSDTQYF; DNA: TGTGCCAGCAGTCCACTAGCGGGGGGATCAGATACGCAGTATTTT
D: -; size: -; J: TRBJ2-7; V: TRBV19; length: 13; CDR3: CASSIAREYEQYF; DNA: TGTGCCAGTAGTATCGCCAGGGAGTACGAGCAGTACTTC
D: TRBD1; size: -; J: TRBJ2-1; V: TRBV9; length: 16; CDR3: CASSSPPGQGENEQFF; DNA: TGTGCCAGCAGCTCTCCGCCGGGACAGGGGGAAAATGAGCAGTTCTTC
D: -; size: -; J: TRBJ1-1; V: TRBV7-9; length: 13; CDR3: CASSLRENTEAFF; DNA: TGTGCCAGCAGCTTACGGGAAAACACTGAAGCTTTCTTT
D: TRBD1; size: -; J: TRBJ2-4; V: TRBV5-1; length: 15; CDR3: CASSTSTGFKNIQYF; DNA: TGCGCCAGCAGCACCTCGACAGGGTTCAAAAACATTCAGTACTTC
D: -; size: -; J: TRBJ1-1; V: TRBV30; length: 13; CDR3: CAWRREEDTEAFF; DNA: TGTGCCTGGAGACGGGAAGAGGACACTGAAGCTTTCTTT